Listed here is a single TCR beta chain. Its target is not known. The CDR3 covers 16 residues. The V end was cut by 6 bases, the J end by 5 bases, with 22 bases between. From germline, CDR1 is SGHAT and CDR2 FQNNGV. These data come from a study of cytomegalovirus exposure and HLA in healthy donors. Overall study findings and caveats: A previous analysis found most TCR beta V segments productive roughly 90% or roughly 30% of the time. Associated with cytomegalovirus, according to the listing, were around 160 TCR beta chains. The classifier, whose performance was assessed in both the original and validation cohorts, reportedly diagnosed cytomegalovirus status with high specificity and sensitivity.

PCR employed 60 Vbeta and 13 Jbeta primers. TCRdb's copy holds only in-frame clones and misses some; the assay was immunoSEQ multiplex PCR. The sample yields 150,000 to 200,000 clones, approximately 79% seen once. Material: PBMCs. The sequence came from a man aged 40-49 years in good health and CMV-seronegative. The chain joins TRBV11-2 to TRBJ2-5; a possible D gene is TRBD2 (6 bases). The CDR3 coding sequence is TGTGCCAGCAGTCAAAGTGGGTTCGGGAGTGGCGAGACCCAGTACTTC. As protein: CASSQSGFGSGETQYF. The whole variable domain, filled in from reference TRBV11-2 and TRBJ2-5, reads EAGVAQSPRYKIIEKRQSVAFWCNPISGHATLYWYQQILGQGPKLLIQFQNNGVVDDSQLPKDRFSAERLKGVDSTLKIQPAKLEDSAVYLCASSQSGFGSGETQYFGPGTRLLVL.